This TCR beta chain was profiled in a study of blood T cell repertoires in COVID-19. TCRdb's table, derived via immunoSEQ multiplex PCR, lists solely in-frame clones and lacks some. The repertoire consists of tens of thousands of clones, with 84% occurring once and the leading ten covering roughly 25%. CDR3 length: 18 amino acids. Trimming removed 2 bases from V and 5 bases from J; junction bases left unmatched: 17. CDR1 is LGHDT, CDR2 YNNKEL, per germline (reference sequence). The receptor was derived from a man between 60 and 75 years old with acute or convalescent COVID-19. The specimen sequenced was peripheral blood. The chain recombines TRBV3-1 (or the pseudogene TRBV3-2) with TRBJ2-5; 7 bases align to TRBD2. CDR3 nucleotide sequence: TGTGCCAGCAGCCAACGTACCGGGACTAATGGCAGGCGGGAGACCCAGTACTTC. As protein: CASSQRTGTNGRRETQYF.